Described below is a single T cell receptor (beta chain) sequence and its context. Its antigen is not yet known. Per-base qualities were not stored, and no clone one base away is much larger. The record originates from a study of CD8+CD57+ T cells in acquired aplastic anemia (dated by TCRdb to between 2017 and 2018). With respect to the entire study: DNA extracted from sorted CD4+ and CD8+ cells had a mean of roughly 3.3 ug, with a range of roughly 0.2 to 27.4 ug. For healthy donor samples, the average read count was around 10 million for CD4+ cells and approximately 11 million for CD8+ cells.

Genomic DNA served as template for TCR beta VDJ combination and CDR3 sequence profiling. TCR repertoire sequencing was run on an Illumina HiSeq 2000. As for the authors' bioinformatics: TRBV/TRBJ rearrangement plots, CDR3 size and DJ length profiles, and Simpson's diversity index were used to evaluate the repertoires. The most abundant DNA sequence in the deep sequencing data was defined as the immunodominant clone. CDR3 amino acid sequences were checked for sharing across subjects and were also compared against the VDJdb database and published repertoires. TCRdb trimmed the raw reads at Q25, called clones with MiXCR and kept productive beta chains. Identical CDR3 proteins give one entry, which carries the most common genes and DNA. None of the V and J calls come from the authors' own analysis; TCRdb made them. In this sample the table shows approximately 160,000 distinct CDR3 sequences, about 48% of which occur a single time. Approximately 1.1% of the sample belongs to the ten largest clones.

In this study, sorted CD4+ and CD8+ T cells from the blood of healthy subjects and of severe aplastic anemia patients had their TCR repertoires deep-sequenced. Ficoll-Paque density gradient centrifugation was used to isolate peripheral blood mononuclear cells. Before DNA extraction, CD4+ and CD8+ T cells were sorted with FACS or magnetic beads. The study at large found these results: Patients and healthy controls showed no significant difference in CD8+ Simpson's diversity (P=0.060). Around 28 CD8+ CDR3 sequences were found to be shared between patients and controls, but these sequences appeared to be highly expressed in patients and within the immunodominant clones of the patients.

The CDR3 has 13 amino acids, counting the end cysteine and phenylalanine. Only the CDR3 DNA is retained, 39 bases long and in frame from the first base. V lost 4 bases and J lost 6 bases, and the count of bases not matched to a germline gene is 5. Specimen: sorted CD4+, CD8+, or CD8+CD57+ T cells (not recorded which) from PBMCs. Rearrangement joined TRBV12-3 or TRBV12-4 to TRBJ1-2, and TRBD1 aligns with 7 junction nucleotides. The sequence was collected from a human donor in good health. The CDR3 has the sequence CASSSKGGDGYTF. The DNA is TGTGCCAGCAGTTCGAAAGGGGGCGATGGCTACACCTTC.